This T cell receptor beta chain was sequenced during a study of cytomegalovirus exposure and HLA in healthy donors. Overall study findings and caveats: Previously analyzed data showed that most TCR beta V segments were productive at a frequency of about 87% or about 30%. Roughly uniform depth of sequencing across donors was assumed in presence/absence analyses.

The PCR had 60 Vbeta and 13 Jbeta primers. TCRdb's table, derived via immunoSEQ multiplex PCR, lists solely in-frame clones and lacks some. The sample has around 120,000 clones, approximately 84% seen once. In the case of this clone: What it binds is unknown.

The origin of this receptor is a boy aged 2 to 10 in good health and CMV-seronegative. The sequencing sample was made of PBMCs.

CDR3 sequence (DNA): TGTGCCAGCAGTCTCTCTATTGATTCACCCCTCCACTTT. It translates to CASSLSIDSPLHF. The chain recombines TRBV27 with TRBJ1-6; no firm D call. V lost 5 bases and J lost 8, with 10 bases in between. The V gene's germline CDR1 is MNHEY and CDR2 SMNVEV (reference sequence). CDR3 length: 13 residues.